Detailed here is one T cell receptor beta chain. This sample stems from a study of cytomegalovirus exposure and HLA in healthy donors. Amplification used 60 Vbeta primers and 13 Jbeta primers. Here immunoSEQ multiplex PCR was the method, and the copy in TCRdb shows in-frame clones only, minus some. The table has more than 95,000 clones, roughly 77% seen once; the top ten hold about 1.8%. The germline V gene has CDR1 SNHLY and CDR2 FYNNEI. The ends were cut back, 4 bases at V and 0 bases at J, with 13 bases in the middle. The CDR3 totals 16 residues. The clonotype was recovered from a man aged 18 to 30 in good health and CMV-seronegative. This chain joins TRBV2 and TRBJ2-4, with D unclear. The material sequenced was PBMCs. CDR3 in DNA: TGTGCCAGCAGTGGTAGGAGAAACCTAGCCAAAAACATTCAGTACTTC. This translates into CASSGRRNLAKNIQYF.